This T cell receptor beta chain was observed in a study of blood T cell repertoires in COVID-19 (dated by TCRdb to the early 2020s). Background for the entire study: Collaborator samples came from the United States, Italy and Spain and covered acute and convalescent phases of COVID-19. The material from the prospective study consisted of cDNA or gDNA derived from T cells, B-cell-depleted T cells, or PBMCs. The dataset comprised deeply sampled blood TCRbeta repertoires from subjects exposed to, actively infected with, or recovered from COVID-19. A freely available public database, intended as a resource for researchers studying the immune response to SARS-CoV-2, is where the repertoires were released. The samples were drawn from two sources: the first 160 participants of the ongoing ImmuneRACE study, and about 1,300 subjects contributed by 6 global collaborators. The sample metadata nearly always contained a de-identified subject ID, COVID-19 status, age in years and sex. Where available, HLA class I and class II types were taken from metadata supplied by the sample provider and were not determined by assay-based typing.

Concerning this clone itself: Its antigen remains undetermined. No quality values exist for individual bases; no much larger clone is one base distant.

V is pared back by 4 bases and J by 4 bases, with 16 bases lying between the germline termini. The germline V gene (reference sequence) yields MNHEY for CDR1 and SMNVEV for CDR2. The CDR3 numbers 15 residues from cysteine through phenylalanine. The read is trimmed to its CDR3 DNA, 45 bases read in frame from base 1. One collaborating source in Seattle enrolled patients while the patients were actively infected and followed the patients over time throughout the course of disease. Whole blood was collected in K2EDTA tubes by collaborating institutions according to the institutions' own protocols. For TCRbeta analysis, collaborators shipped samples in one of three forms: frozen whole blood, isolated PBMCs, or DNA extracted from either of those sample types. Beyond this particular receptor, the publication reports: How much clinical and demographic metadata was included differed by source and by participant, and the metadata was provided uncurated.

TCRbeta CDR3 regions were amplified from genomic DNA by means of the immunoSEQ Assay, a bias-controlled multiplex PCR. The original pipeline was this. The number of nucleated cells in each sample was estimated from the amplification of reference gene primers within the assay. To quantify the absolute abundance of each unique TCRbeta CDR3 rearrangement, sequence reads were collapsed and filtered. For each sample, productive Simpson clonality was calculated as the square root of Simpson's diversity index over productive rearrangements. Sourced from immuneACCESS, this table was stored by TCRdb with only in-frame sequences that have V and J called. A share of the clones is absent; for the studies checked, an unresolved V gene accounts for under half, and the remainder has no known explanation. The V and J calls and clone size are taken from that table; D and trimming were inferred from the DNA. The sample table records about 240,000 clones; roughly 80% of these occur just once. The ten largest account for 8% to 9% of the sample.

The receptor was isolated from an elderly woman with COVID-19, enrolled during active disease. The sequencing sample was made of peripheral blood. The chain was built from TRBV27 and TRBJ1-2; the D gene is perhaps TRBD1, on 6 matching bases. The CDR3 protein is CASSSGQIGLYGYTF. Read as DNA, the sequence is TGTGCCAGCAGTTCAGGACAGATCGGTCTCTATGGCTACACCTTC.